This TCR beta chain was sequenced during a study of chemoradiotherapy in HPV16-positive cancers. Study conclusions and caveats: HPV-specific T cells were functionally defined from only a couple of HPV16-positive patients. During treatment, candidate HPV-specific clones and E7-related motifs expanded in tumor. For HPV16-positive patients, expanding HPV-responsive T cells associated with longer recurrence-free survival.

Sequencing used immunoSEQ multiplex PCR; TCRdb keeps in-frame clones, though not all of them. Of 30,000 to 35,000 clones listed, around 80% are singletons. A word on this clone: Its antigen remains unknown.

This TCR derives from a human donor with HPV-associated anogenital cancer. Sequenced here: blood, sampled from a patient who underwent chemoradiotherapy.

CDR3 coding DNA: TGTGCCAGCAGTCCCTACAGGACTAGCGCCCGTGGCACCGGGGAGCTGTTTTTT. It encodes CASSPYRTSARGTGELFF. V gene TRBV27 combines with J gene TRBJ2-2; 9 bases match TRBD2. The CDR3 covers 18 residues. Germline trimming cut 5 bases from V and 4 bases from J; bases unmatched to any gene: 14. The V gene's germline CDR1 is MNHEY and CDR2 SMNVEV (reference sequence).